Below are 22 T cell receptor beta chains sequenced from a single sample in a study of blood T cell repertoires in COVID-19. Clones were read by immunoSEQ multiplex PCR, and TCRdb kept only the in-frame ones, dropping some. The sample lists 95,000 to 100,000 clones, 65% to 90% occurring once. Sequencing was performed on peripheral blood. The receptor set was obtained from a man older than 75 with acute or convalescent COVID-19.

Here the CDR3 DNA reads TGCGCCAGCAGCCAAGAACTAAGCGGGAGATTTAACGGGGAGCTGTTTTTT. It is translated as CASSQELSGRFNGELFF. The chain carries TRBV4-1 and TRBJ2-2; TRBD2 agrees at 8 bases. With V trimmed by 0 bases and J by 7 bases, 10 bases remained unmatched. CDR1 MGHRA and CDR2 YSYEKL come from the germline V gene. This CDR3 contains 17 residues.

The chain employs TRBV7-2 and TRBJ1-2, with a possible D match to TRBD1 (6 bases). This CDR3 is 14 amino acids long. Between the trimmed V and J ends, which lost 5 bases and 8 bases, there was a span of 18 bases. The germline V gene encodes CDR1 SGHTA and CDR2 FQGNSA. CDR3 sequence: CASSPTYRVGGYTF. In DNA, the CDR3 is TGTGCCAGCAGCCCTACCTACAGGGTTGGCGGCTACACCTTC.

The chain links TRBV11-2 to TRBJ1-2; D possibly corresponds to TRBD1 (5 bases). Germline assignment: CDR1 SGHAT and CDR2 FQNNGV. The V and J ends lost 4 bases and 2 bases respectively, with 14 bases between them. This CDR3 is built from 15 residues. The CDR3 is CASSSLRAGNYGYTF. The CDR3 nucleotides are TGTGCCAGCAGCTCACTAAGGGCAGGGAACTATGGCTACACCTTC.

This chain connects TRBV6-5 to TRBJ2-7; 9 nucleotides align to TRBD1. With 4 bases clipped from V and 3 bases from J, the junction kept 7 bases outside the gene matches. CDR1 is MNHEY and CDR2 is SVGAGI in the germline V gene. CDR3 length equals 15 residues. CDR3 nucleotide sequence: TGTGCCAGCAGTTCCCCCGGGACAGGGAGCTACGAGCAGTACTTC. Amino acids: CASSSPGTGSYEQYF.

This clone has just a few counts. The chain uses TRBV7-2 and TRBJ2-1, with TRBD2 matching over 9 bases. The length of the CDR3 is 16 residues. J lost 9 bases, V lost 5 bases, and 14 bases had no gene match. Looked up from germline, CDR1 is SGHTA and CDR2 is FQGNSA. The CDR3 DNA follows: TGTGCCAGCAGCCCACCGGGACTAGCTCGAAGGGGTGAGCAGTTCTTC. Translating gives CASSPPGLARRGEQFF.

This clone was seen only once. The V gene is TRBV28, the J gene TRBJ2-7; 10 bases align to TRBD1. Germline V lookup: CDR1 MDHEN, CDR2 SYDVKM. The ends lost 6 bases at V and 7 bases at J; junction bases unmatched: 9. This CDR3 spans 14 amino acids. CDR3 loop: CASSTGTGAREQYF. The CDR3 bases are TGTGCCAGCAGCACCGGGACAGGGGCTCGAGAGCAGTACTTC.

This chain uses TRBV7-2 with TRBJ2-1; D may be TRBD2 (6 bases). CDR3 size: 15 residues. Germline values: CDR1 SGHTA, CDR2 FQGNSA. Trimming pared 1 base from V and 8 bases from J, leaving 15 bases between. The CDR3 region is CASSLGGASFDEQFF. CDR3 nucleotides: TGTGCCAGCAGCTTAGGCGGGGCTAGTTTCGATGAGCAGTTCTTC.

This clone occurred once. V and J are TRBV5-4 and TRBJ2-7; TRBD2 matches at 10 bases. The CDR3 totals 14 residues. CDR1 is SGHNT, CDR2 YYREEE, per germline (reference sequence). The V and J ends lost 3 bases and 4 bases, in that order; junction bases with no gene match: 4. CDR3 region: CASSSLAGNYEQYF. The CDR3 DNA reads as TGTGCCAGCAGCTCACTAGCGGGAAATTACGAGCAGTACTTC.

V and J are TRBV6-4 and TRBJ2-2, with TRBD2 identical over 7 bases. The CDR3 has 13 residues. V trimming: 4 bases; J trimming: 4 bases; junction bases outside the gene matches: 0. The germline V gene has CDR1 MRHNA and CDR2 SNTAGT. In nucleotides, the CDR3 is TGTGCCAGCAGTGGCGGGAGCACCGGGGAGCTGTTTTTT. It translates to CASSGGSTGELFF.

The chain links TRBV11-2 to TRBJ2-1; D not certain. The V gene's germline CDR1 is SGHAT and CDR2 FQNNGV. The CDR3 runs 13 residues. The ends were cut back, 1 base at V and 10 bases at J, with 11 bases in the middle. The CDR3 nucleotides read TGTGCCAGCAGCTTAGTTGGGCGTCCGGAGCAGTTCTTC. It yields the protein CASSLVGRPEQFF.

A single count supports this clone. The V gene is TRBV7-8, the J gene TRBJ1-2; D possibly corresponds to TRBD1 (6 bases). CDR1 and CDR2 (germline): SGHVS, FQNEAQ. V was clipped by 4 bases and J by 5 bases, with 14 bases between them. This CDR3 spans 14 amino acids. CDR3: CASSSPGQLYGYTF. The CDR3 coding sequence is TGTGCCAGCAGCTCTCCGGGACAACTGTATGGCTACACCTTC.

J is TRBJ1-4 and V is TRBV12-3 or TRBV12-4; D is uncertain. Trimming left V 5 bases short and J 8 bases short, with 12 bases between. The CDR3 is made up of 13 amino acids. The CDR3 DNA is TGTGCCAGCAGTGCCGAGGCGGCGGAAAAACTGTTTTTT. This codes for CASSAEAAEKLFF.

The V call is TRBV4-3, the J call TRBJ1-6, with D hard to call. V lost 0 bases and J lost 3, with 6 bases in between. In germline, CDR1 is LGHNA, CDR2 YSLEER. The length of the CDR3 is 15 residues. The CDR3 reads CASSQDRFYNSPLHF. The CDR3 nucleotides are TGCGCCAGCAGCCAAGATAGATTCTATAATTCACCCCTCCACTTT.

The chain is built from TRBV25-1 and TRBJ1-1, with no clear D. Germline V gene data show CDR1 as MGHDK and CDR2 as SYGVNS. Trimming cost V 5 bases and J 1 base, with 8 bases left between them. The CDR3 has 13 residues. The CDR3 sequence: CASSPTPNTEAFF. CDR3 nucleotides: TGTGCCAGCAGTCCAACACCGAACACTGAAGCTTTCTTT.

This clone was observed a single time. This chain connects TRBV5-4 to TRBJ2-1, with D possibly matching TRBD2 (5 bases). Per the germline V gene, CDR1 is SGHNT and CDR2 is YYREEE (reference sequence). V dropped 0 bases and J dropped 8 bases, with 9 bases sitting between them. This CDR3 has 13 residues. DNA for the CDR3: TGTGCCAGCAGCTTGGGTCTAGCTGATGAGCAGTTCTTC. Translated: CASSLGLADEQFF. The variable domain in full, with the rest retrieved from reference TRBV5-4 and TRBJ2-1, is ETGVTQSPTHLIKTRGQQVTLRCSSQSGHNTVSWYQQALGQGPQFIFQYYREEENGRGNFPPRFSGLQFPNYSSELNVNALELDDSALYLCASSLGLADEQFFGPGTRLTVL.

This clone was recorded a few times. The V and J genes are TRBV5-1 and TRBJ1-2; D unresolved. Germline V gene lookup returns CDR1 SGHRS and CDR2 YFSETQ. This CDR3 comprises 18 residues. Trimming pared 7 bases from V and 3 bases from J, leaving 28 bases between. CDR3: CASRLSATHISGDYGYTF. DNA for the CDR3: TGCGCCAGCCGCCTGAGTGCCACGCACATTTCGGGAGACTATGGCTACACCTTC.

V gene TRBV9 combines with J gene TRBJ2-7; tentatively, D is TRBD1 (5 bases). The germline V gene encodes CDR1 SGDLS and CDR2 YYNGEE. This CDR3 is 14 amino acids long. V shed 4 bases and J shed 3 bases, with 14 bases lying between them. In nucleotides, the CDR3 is TGTGCCAGCAGCCCCGACAGTAACTTCTACGAGCAGTACTTC. It codes for CASSPDSNFYEQYF.

The chain joins TRBV6-1 to TRBJ2-7; D might be TRBD1 (6 bases). V dropped 3 bases and J dropped 7 bases, with 16 bases sitting between them. From germline, CDR1 is MNHNS and CDR2 SASEGT. This CDR3 region has 14 residues. The CDR3 DNA reads as TGTGCCAGCAGTGAGGCGGACAGAACGAGGGAGCAGTACTTC. Translated, it gives CASSEADRTREQYF.

The V call is TRBV7-9, the J call TRBJ2-5; a weak D match, TRBD2 (6 bases). V lost 1 base and J lost 1, with 10 bases in between. Germline assignment: CDR1 SEHNR and CDR2 FQNEAQ (reference sequence). The CDR3 covers 15 residues. The CDR3 sequence is CASSLVAGLQETQYF. CDR3 bases: TGTGCCAGCAGCTTAGTCGCGGGGCTCCAAGAGACCCAGTACTTC.

V gene TRBV6-2 or TRBV6-3 combines with J gene TRBJ2-7, with D unresolved. This CDR3 contains 14 residues. Trimming took 2 bases from V and 2 from J, leaving 10 bases between them. The germline V gene encodes CDR1 MNHEY and CDR2 SVGEGT. In DNA, the CDR3 is TGTGCCAGCAGTTACCTACAGCCCCCCTACGAGCAGTACTTC. This codes for CASSYLQPPYEQYF.

The chain uses TRBV24-1 and TRBJ2-7; D gene ambiguous. Trimming removed 4 bases from V and 8 bases from J, with 17 bases in between. The CDR3 sequence is 14 residues long. CDR1 is KGHDR, CDR2 SFDVKD, per germline. The CDR3 protein is CATSDPSAGPKQYF. Here the CDR3 DNA reads TGTGCCACCAGTGACCCCTCGGCAGGCCCGAAGCAGTACTTC.

This clone was recorded once. The rearrangement uses TRBV29-1 and TRBJ2-1; possible D gene TRBD2, 6 bases. V was clipped by 4 bases and J by 4 bases, with 8 bases between them. Germline CDR1 SQVTM, CDR2 ANQGSEA. This CDR3 has 12 residues. The CDR3: CSVGSGYNEQFF. The CDR3 bases are TGCAGCGTTGGCAGCGGGTACAATGAGCAGTTCTTC.